The clone carrying this T cell receptor (beta chain) has more than one count but fewer than ten. What it binds is not known. The data are from a study of cytomegalovirus exposure and HLA in healthy donors. Turning to the study itself: Earlier findings included about 120 million unique TCR beta sequences obtained from 170 million or so T cells.

It was healthy bone marrow donors who served as donors. PCR employed 60 Vbeta and 13 Jbeta primers. As handled by the study authors: Among the unique TCR beta chains that a later analysis counted, about 84 million in all, about 12 million were shared. The method was immunoSEQ multiplex PCR; TCRdb's version includes in-frame clones alone and lacks a portion of them. The V and J calls and clone size come from that table; D and trimming were worked out from the DNA. Of some 170,000 clones listed, around 70% are singletons. Points from the study as a whole: It was reportedly the case that the classifier diagnosed cytomegalovirus status with high specificity and sensitivity.

This sequence was found in a male donor in good health and CMV-seronegative. The sample consisted of PBMCs.

CDR3 nucleotides: TGTGCCAGCAGTTTGGCGGGAAGGATCTCCTACAATGAGCAGTTCTTC. This codes for CASSLAGRISYNEQFF. V and J are TRBV28 and TRBJ2-1; D is perhaps TRBD2 (6 bases). Germline CDR1 reads MDHEN; CDR2 reads SYDVKM. Trimming stripped 3 bases from V and 0 bases from J, with 12 bases between. The CDR3 covers 16 residues.